This TCR beta chain was captured by sequencing in a study of blood T cells in healthy people across ages (dated by TCRdb to the mid-2010s). For the wider study: In model experiments, template switching captured about one uniquely barcoded TCR beta cDNA molecule for every two T cells. The study measured age-related changes in TCR beta repertoire diversity using deep sequencing normalized with unique cDNA molecular identifiers. Four age groups were formed from the donors: young (average 16 years), middle-aged (around 41), aged (under 70) and long-lived (more than 75). To avoid experimental bias, donors of different ages were distributed randomly across sequencing lanes. Using the same blood draw, the study looked at two additional independent replicas of 1 million unique cDNA reads for two donors, one aged 18 to 30 and the other aged 80 or older. Results and caveats for the whole study, not just this receptor: Total diversity estimates from one million sequenced T cells were considered lower bounds and underestimates. Bulk unsorted PBMC profiling prevented conclusive comparison of naive and antigen-experienced compartments. A strong correlation was found between observed TCR beta diversity and the percentage of naive T cells measured by flow cytometry. Compared with the aged group, more naive CD4+ T cells, fewer expanded clones and increased TCR diversity were shown by the long-lived group, suggesting age selection. Observed TCR beta diversity per million T cells fell roughly linearly with age, and a significant reduction was already apparent by age around 40. The CMV infection status of donors was not known, potentially confounding age-related changes in expanded clonotypes.

The receptor library was made with 5' RACE. The instrument was an Illumina HiSeq 2500. A second PCR of about 6 to 11 cycles was performed with a sample-barcoded 5' primer and a J-beta primer mix. Each TCR beta cDNA molecule received a unique molecular identifier from a template-switch 5' adaptor carrying 12 random nucleotides. Each sample yielded at least 2.5 million CDR3-containing paired-end reads. First-strand cDNA synthesis was performed from all RNA using the Mint cDNA synthesis kit, with priming by a TRBC-specific oligonucleotide. Following uracil-DNA glycosylase treatment, a first 18-cycle PCR with universal primers M1SS and BC2_uni_R was performed on all cDNA. In the original analysis: For normalization, 1 million high-quality reads were randomly selected from each sample, with every read carrying a distinct molecular identifier. Reads with shared molecular identifiers were discarded instead of being binned into consensus sequences. MiTCR, run with a Q25 quality threshold and the strictest error-elimination algorithm, handled CDR3 identification, clonotype clustering and error correction. Lower-bound total TCR beta diversity was estimated with a nonparametric unseen species model using Euler transformation. TCRdb handled the public reads itself, with Q25 trimming in fastp and clone calling in MiXCR, and kept productive beta chains. Duplicate CDR3 protein sequences are folded into a single record with the most common DNA and genes. It is TCRdb's table, rather than the study itself, that gives the V and J calls and clone size. In all, the sample holds under 850,000 distinct CDR3 sequences, and 35% to 40% of those were seen once. The ten largest clones add up to 10% to 15% of the sample.

This clonotype was counted between two and nine times. What this receptor recognizes is not known. Within one base of it there is no much larger clone, and no base qualities were kept. The donors were a few dozen Caucasian individuals from Russia, aged about 6 to 95 years, who were systemically healthy. Each donor gave around 9.9 milliliters of peripheral blood, collected into EDTA-treated Vacutainer tubes. Ficoll-Paque density-gradient centrifugation was used to isolate PBMCs, with at least 6 million per sample. Total RNA, at least 6 micrograms per sample, was extracted from PBMCs with Trizol reagent. The percentages of naive CD45RAhigh/CD27high T cells were determined by flow cytometry on a PBMC aliquot from every donor. V ends up 5 bases short and J 5 bases short, with an unmatched junction base count of 10. CDR1 and CDR2 are drawn from the germline V gene (reference sequence): DFQATT, SNEGSKA. Inclusive of the bounding cysteine and phenylalanine, the CDR3 is 15 residues long. Of the read, only the CDR3 DNA is kept; its 45 bases are in frame from base 1.

The sequence is built from TRBV20-1 and TRBJ2-2; 8 middle bases align to TRBD1. The TCR originated in a man aged 18 to 35 in good health. The sequenced material came from blood. The CDR3 protein is CSAQQGGQETGELFF. At the DNA level, the sequence is TGCAGTGCTCAACAGGGGGGCCAGGAAACCGGGGAGCTGTTTTTT.